The TCR beta chain described here comes from a study of monozygotic twins with inflammatory bowel disease. Germline V gene sequence: CDR1 MGHRA, CDR2 YSYEKL. The CDR3 has 15 amino acids. TCRdb reprocessed the 5' RACE reads, keeping one entry per CDR3 protein, no DNA. This repertoire includes around 190,000 distinct CDR3 sequences. Whole blood served as the source of total RNA, and no T cell sorting took place. Notes on this clonotype: Its antigen is not known.

The study's findings and limits: What may have added variability to patient repertoires is that immunosuppressive treatments differed. IBD patients showed reduced TCRbeta diversity (inverse Simpson) versus healthy co-twins.

This TCR was sampled from a human donor with ulcerative colitis or Crohn's disease, or a healthy co-twin of an affected twin (not recorded which). Sequenced material: blood. This rearrangement joins TRBV4-1 to TRBJ2-1; with no DNA, the TCRdb D assignment of TRBD1 cannot be verified. The CDR3 spells CASSQEDRFYNEQFF.